These T cell receptor beta chains were read from a single sample in a study of blood T cell repertoires in COVID-19. Libraries were prepared by immunoSEQ multiplex PCR; TCRdb keeps only in-frame clonotypes and omits some of them. The repertoire holds about 14,000 clones, with 81% as singletons. The sample was peripheral blood. The receptor set was obtained from a human donor in a cohort sampled during active COVID-19. Both conserved end residues are part of each CDR3. Each record gives: J gene, D gene, clone size, V gene, CDR3 DNA, CDR3 protein. The D gene is left open where the match is weak. Size values are once, few and many counts, or a class for expanded clones, and some rows have none.

>TRBJ1-1|TRBD1|once|TRBV5-1
TGCGCCAGCCAGGGGGCCGCGGCTAACACTGAAGCTTTCTTT
CASQGAAANTEAFF
>TRBJ2-7|-|once|TRBV6-2/TRBV6-3
TGTGCCAGCAGTTTCCCTCCGACAGATTACTCCTACGAGCAGTACTTC
CASSFPPTDYSYEQYF
>TRBJ2-1|-|few|TRBV28
TGTGCCAGCAGTTTCCAATCGGATGAGCAGTTCTTC
CASSFQSDEQFF
>TRBJ2-1|TRBD2|-|TRBV11-2
TGTGCCAGCAGCTTAGTACGGGGGAGGGCGATTGAGCAGTTCTTC
CASSLVRGRAIEQFF
>TRBJ2-7|TRBD2|-|TRBV10-3
TGTGCCATCAGTGAGACCGGGGGGGAGCAAGCAGTCTCCGAGCAGTACTTC
CAISETGGEQAVSEQYF
>TRBJ1-6|TRBD1|-|TRBV27
TGTGCCAGCAGTCCCGGACAGGGGTCAATGCTCCACTTT
CASSPGQGSMLHF
>TRBJ2-1|TRBD2|-|TRBV10-2
TGCGCCAGCAGTGGGACTAGCGGGAGGGCGGCGGGCTACAATGAGCAGTTCTTC
CASSGTSGRAAGYNEQFF
>TRBJ2-7|TRBD2|-|TRBV5-4
TGTGCCAGCAGCTCGTGGACTAGCGCAACCTACGAGCAGTACTTC
CASSSWTSATYEQYF
>TRBJ2-1|TRBD2|few|TRBV7-7
TGTGCCAGCAGCCTAGCGGGAGGGGAGTACAATGAGCAGTTCTTC
CASSLAGGEYNEQFF
>TRBJ1-5|-|medium-sized|TRBV27
TGTGCCAGCAGCCCCGGGGGGTTTAATCAGCCCCAGCATTTT
CASSPGGFNQPQHF
>TRBJ1-5|TRBD1|medium-sized|TRBV14
TGTGCCAGCAGCTCCCCCAGCCGGACAGGCCACAATCAGCCCCAGCATTTT
CASSSPSRTGHNQPQHF
>TRBJ2-2|-|-|TRBV19
TGTGCCACCGGGGTGCTCAACGGGGAGCTGTTTTTT
CATGVLNGELFF
>TRBJ1-1|-|-|TRBV29-1
TGCAGCGCACGAGTCATGAACACTGAAGCTTTCTTT
CSARVMNTEAFF
>TRBJ2-7|TRBD1|-|TRBV9
TGTGCCAGCAGCGTAGGGGACAGTACCACCTACGAGCAGTACTTC
CASSVGDSTTYEQYF
>TRBJ2-7|-|-|TRBV5-4
TGTGCCAGCAGCTCTACAGGGAGCTCCTACGAGCAGTACTTC
CASSSTGSSYEQYF
>TRBJ2-5|-|-|TRBV27
TGTGCCAGCAGCTTCTGGGGGGGCGAGACCCAGTACTTC
CASSFWGGETQYF
>TRBJ2-7|-|-|TRBV9
TGTGCCAGCAGCGTAGTAGGGGATTCGAACGAGCAGTACTTC
CASSVVGDSNEQYF
>TRBJ2-3|-|-|TRBV6-2/TRBV6-3
TGTGCCAGCAGTGGCCACCCCGGTCACAGGGCATCAGATACGCAGTATTTT
CASSGHPGHRASDTQYF
>TRBJ1-2|TRBD1|once|TRBV6-2/TRBV6-3
TGTGCCAGCAGTGCCCCGGGACAGGGGTACACAGGCTACACCTTC
CASSAPGQGYTGYTF
>TRBJ2-3|-|-|TRBV6-2/TRBV6-3
TGTGCCAGCAGTACCTCGGACAGCAACACAGATACGCAGTATTTT
CASSTSDSNTDTQYF
>TRBJ2-2|TRBD2|few|TRBV27
TGTGCCAGCAGTTTTTTGCGGGAGAATAACGGGGAGCTGTTTTTT
CASSFLRENNGELFF
>TRBJ1-1|TRBD1|-|TRBV27
TGTGCCAGCAGTTCCCCTGCGAGGGGGCGAAGCACCGCTTTCTTT
CASSSPARGRSTAFF
>TRBJ2-1|-|-|TRBV7-6
TGTGCCAGCAGCACAGGGTACGGGTCGGGCAATGAGCAGTTCTTC
CASSTGYGSGNEQFF